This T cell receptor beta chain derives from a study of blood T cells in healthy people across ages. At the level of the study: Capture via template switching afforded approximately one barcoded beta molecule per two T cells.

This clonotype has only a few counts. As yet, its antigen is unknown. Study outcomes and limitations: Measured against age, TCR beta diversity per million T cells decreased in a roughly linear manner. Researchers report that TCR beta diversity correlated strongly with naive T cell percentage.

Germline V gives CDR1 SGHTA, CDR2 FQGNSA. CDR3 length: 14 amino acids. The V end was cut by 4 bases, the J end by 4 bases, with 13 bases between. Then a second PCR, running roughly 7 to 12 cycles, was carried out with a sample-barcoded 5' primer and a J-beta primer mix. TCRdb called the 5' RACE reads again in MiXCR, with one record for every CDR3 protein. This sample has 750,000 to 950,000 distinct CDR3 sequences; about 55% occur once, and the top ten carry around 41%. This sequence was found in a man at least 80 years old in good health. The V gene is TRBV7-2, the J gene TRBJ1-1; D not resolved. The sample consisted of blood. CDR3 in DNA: TGTGCCAGCAGCTCCCTAGGGATGAGCACTGAAGCTTTCTTT. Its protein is CASSSLGMSTEAFF.